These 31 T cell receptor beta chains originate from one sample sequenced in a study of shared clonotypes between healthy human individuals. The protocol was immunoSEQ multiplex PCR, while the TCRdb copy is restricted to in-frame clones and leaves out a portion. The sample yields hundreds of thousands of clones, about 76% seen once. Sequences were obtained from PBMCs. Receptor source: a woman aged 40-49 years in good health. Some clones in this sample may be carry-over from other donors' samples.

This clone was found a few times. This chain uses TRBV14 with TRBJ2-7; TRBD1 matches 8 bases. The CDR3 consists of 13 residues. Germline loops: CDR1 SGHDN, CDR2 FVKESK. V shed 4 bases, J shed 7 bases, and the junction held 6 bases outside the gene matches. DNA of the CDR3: TGTGCCAGCAGCCCGGACAGGGTTGGTGAGCAGTACTTC. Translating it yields CASSPDRVGEQYF.

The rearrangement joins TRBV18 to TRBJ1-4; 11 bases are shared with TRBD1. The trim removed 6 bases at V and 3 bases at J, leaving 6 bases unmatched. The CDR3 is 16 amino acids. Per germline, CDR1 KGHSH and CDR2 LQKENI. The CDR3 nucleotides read TGTGCCAGCTCCCCGGACAGGGGGCCACCTAATGAAAAACTGTTTTTT. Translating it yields CASSPDRGPPNEKLFF.

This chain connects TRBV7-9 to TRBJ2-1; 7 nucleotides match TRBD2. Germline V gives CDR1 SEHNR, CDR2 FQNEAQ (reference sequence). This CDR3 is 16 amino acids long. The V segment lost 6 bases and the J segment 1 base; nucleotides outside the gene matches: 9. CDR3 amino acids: CASSPAGVGSYNEQFF. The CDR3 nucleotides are TGTGCCAGCAGTCCCGCGGGAGTGGGATCCTACAATGAGCAGTTCTTC.

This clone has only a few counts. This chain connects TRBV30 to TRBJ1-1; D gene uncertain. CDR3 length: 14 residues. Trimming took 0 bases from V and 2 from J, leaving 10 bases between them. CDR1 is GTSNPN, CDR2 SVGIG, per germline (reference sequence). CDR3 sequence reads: CAWSVLPPNTEAFF. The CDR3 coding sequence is TGTGCCTGGAGTGTACTCCCTCCTAACACTGAAGCTTTCTTT. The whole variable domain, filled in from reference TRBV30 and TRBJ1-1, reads SQTIHQWPATLVQPVGSPLSLECTVEGTSNPNLYWYRQAAGRGLQLLFYSVGIGQISSEVPQNLSASRPQDRQFILSSKKLLLSDSGFYLCAWSVLPPNTEAFFGQGTRLTVV.

Here the CDR3 reads CAWSGSGETQYF. The CDR3 region has the DNA TGTGCCTGGAGCGGGAGCGGGGAGACCCAGTACTTC. This chain joins TRBV7-9 and TRBJ2-5; TRBD2 aligns across 8 bases. Germline V gene lookup returns CDR1 SEHNR and CDR2 FQNEAQ (reference sequence). The CDR3 loop spans 12 amino acids. The V segment lost 11 bases and the J segment 5 bases; nucleotides outside the gene matches: 7. Drawing the rest from reference TRBV7-9 and TRBJ2-5, the complete variable domain is DTGVSQNPRHKITKRGQNVTFRCDPISEHNRLYWYRQTLGQGPEFLTYFQNEAQLEKSRLLSDRFSAERPKGSFSTLEIQRTEQGDSAMYLCAWSGSGETQYFGPGTRLLVL.

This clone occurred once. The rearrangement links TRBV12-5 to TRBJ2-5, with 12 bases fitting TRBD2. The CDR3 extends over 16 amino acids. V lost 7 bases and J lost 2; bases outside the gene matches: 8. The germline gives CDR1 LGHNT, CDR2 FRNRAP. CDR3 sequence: CASASGLAGPQETQYF. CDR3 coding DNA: TGTGCTAGTGCAAGCGGACTAGCGGGACCGCAAGAGACCCAGTACTTC.

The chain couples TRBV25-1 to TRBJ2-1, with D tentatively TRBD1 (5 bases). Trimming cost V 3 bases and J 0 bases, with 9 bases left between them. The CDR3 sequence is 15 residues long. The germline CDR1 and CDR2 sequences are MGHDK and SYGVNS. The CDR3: CASSEQGSSYNEQFF. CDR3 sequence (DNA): TGTGCCAGCAGTGAGCAGGGAAGCTCCTACAATGAGCAGTTCTTC. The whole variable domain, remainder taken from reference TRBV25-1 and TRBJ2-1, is EADIYQTPRYLVIGTGKKITLECSQTMGHDKMYWYQQDPGMELHLIHYSYGVNSTEKGDLSSESTVSRIRTEHFPLTLESARPSHTSQYLCASSEQGSSYNEQFFGPGTRLTVL.

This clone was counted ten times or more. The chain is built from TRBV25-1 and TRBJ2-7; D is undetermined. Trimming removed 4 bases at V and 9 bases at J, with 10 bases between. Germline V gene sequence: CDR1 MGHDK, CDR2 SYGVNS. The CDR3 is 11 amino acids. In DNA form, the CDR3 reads TGTGCCAGCAGTGCAACACAAATGCAGTACTTC. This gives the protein CASSATQMQYF.

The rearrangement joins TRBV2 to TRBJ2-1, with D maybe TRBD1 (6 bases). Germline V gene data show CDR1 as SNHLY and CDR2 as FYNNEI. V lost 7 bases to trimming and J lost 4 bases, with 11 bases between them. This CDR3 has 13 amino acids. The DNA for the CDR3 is TGTGCCAGCATTAAAGGGGGATACAATGAGCAGTTCTTC. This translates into CASIKGGYNEQFF. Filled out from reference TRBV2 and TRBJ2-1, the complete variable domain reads EPEVTQTPSHQVTQMGQEVILRCVPISNHLYFYWYRQILGQKVEFLVSFYNNEISEKSEIFDDQFSVERPDGSNFTLKIRSTKLEDSAMYFCASIKGGYNEQFFGPGTRLTVL.

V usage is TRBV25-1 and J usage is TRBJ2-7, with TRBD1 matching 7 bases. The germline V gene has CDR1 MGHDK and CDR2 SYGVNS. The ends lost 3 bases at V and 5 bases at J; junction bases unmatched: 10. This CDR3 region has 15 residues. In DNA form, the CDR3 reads TGTGCCAGCAGTGAGACGGGACAGCTCCTGGACGAGCAGTACTTC. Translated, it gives CASSETGQLLDEQYF.

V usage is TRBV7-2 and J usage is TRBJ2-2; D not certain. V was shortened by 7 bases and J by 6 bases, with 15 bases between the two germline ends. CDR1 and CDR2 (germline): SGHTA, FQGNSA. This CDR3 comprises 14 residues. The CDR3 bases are TGTGCCAGCACCACCGGTCGTGCTTCCGGGGAGCTGTTTTTT. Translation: CASTTGRASGELFF.

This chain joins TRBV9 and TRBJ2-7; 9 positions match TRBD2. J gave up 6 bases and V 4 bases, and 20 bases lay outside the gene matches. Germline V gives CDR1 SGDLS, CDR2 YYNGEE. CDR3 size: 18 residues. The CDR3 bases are TGTGCCAGCAGCCGGGGTCTAGCGGGAATCGGTCACTTCCCCGAGCAGTACTTC. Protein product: CASSRGLAGIGHFPEQYF.

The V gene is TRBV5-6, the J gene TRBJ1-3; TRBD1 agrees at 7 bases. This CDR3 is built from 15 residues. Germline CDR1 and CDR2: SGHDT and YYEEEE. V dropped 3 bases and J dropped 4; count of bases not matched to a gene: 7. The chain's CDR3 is CASSSAGGRGNTIYF. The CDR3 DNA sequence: TGTGCCAGCAGCTCCGCAGGGGGAAGAGGAAACACCATATATTTT.

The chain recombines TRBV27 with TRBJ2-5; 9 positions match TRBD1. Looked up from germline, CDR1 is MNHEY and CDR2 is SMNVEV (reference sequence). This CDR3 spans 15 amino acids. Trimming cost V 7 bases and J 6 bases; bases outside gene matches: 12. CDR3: CASTFGTGWFKTQYF. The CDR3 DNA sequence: TGTGCCAGCACCTTTGGGACAGGGTGGTTCAAGACCCAGTACTTC.

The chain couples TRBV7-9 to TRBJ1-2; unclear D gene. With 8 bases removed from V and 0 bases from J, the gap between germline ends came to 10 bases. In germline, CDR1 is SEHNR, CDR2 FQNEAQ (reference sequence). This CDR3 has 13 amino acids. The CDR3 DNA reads TGTGCCAGCTCCCAGCAAGCTAACTATGGCTACACCTTC. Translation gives CASSQQANYGYTF. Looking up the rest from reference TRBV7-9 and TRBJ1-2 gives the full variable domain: DTGVSQNPRHKITKRGQNVTFRCDPISEHNRLYWYRQTLGQGPEFLTYFQNEAQLEKSRLLSDRFSAERPKGSFSTLEIQRTEQGDSAMYLCASSQQANYGYTFGSGTRLTVV.

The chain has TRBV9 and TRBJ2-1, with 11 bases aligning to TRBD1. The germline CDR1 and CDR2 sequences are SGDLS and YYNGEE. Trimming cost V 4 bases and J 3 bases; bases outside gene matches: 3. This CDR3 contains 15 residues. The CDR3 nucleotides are TGTGCCAGCAGCCCTGGGACAGGGGGCTACAATGAGCAGTTCTTC. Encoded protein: CASSPGTGGYNEQFF.

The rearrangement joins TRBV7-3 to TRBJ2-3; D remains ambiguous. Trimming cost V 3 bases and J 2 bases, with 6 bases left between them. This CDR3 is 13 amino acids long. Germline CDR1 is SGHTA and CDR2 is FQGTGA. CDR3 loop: CASSFLHTDTQYF. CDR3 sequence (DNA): TGTGCCAGCAGCTTCCTCCACACAGATACGCAGTATTTT.

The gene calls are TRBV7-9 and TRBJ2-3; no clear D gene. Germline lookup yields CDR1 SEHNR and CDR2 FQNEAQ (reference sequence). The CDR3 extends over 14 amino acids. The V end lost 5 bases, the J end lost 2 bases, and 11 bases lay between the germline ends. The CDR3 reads CASSPLYSTDTQYF. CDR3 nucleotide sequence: TGTGCCAGCAGCCCCCTATACTCCACAGATACGCAGTATTTT.

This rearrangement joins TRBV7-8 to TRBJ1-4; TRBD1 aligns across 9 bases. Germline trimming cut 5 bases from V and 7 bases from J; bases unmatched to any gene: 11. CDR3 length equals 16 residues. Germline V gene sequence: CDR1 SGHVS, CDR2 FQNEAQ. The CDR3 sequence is CASSARPSGQGEKLFF. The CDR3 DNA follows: TGTGCCAGCAGCGCCCGACCATCGGGACAGGGTGAAAAACTGTTTTTT.

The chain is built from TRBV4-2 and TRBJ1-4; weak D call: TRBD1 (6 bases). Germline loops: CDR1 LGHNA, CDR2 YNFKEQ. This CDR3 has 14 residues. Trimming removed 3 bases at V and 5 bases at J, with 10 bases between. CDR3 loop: CASSQGAGNEKLFF. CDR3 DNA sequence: TGTGCCAGCAGCCAGGGGGCTGGGAATGAAAAACTGTTTTTT.

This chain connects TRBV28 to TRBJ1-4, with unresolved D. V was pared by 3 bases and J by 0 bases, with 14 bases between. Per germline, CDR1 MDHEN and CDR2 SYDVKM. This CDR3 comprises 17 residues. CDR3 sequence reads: CASSFLPDAATNEKLFF. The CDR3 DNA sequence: TGTGCCAGCAGTTTCCTTCCGGACGCCGCAACTAATGAAAAACTGTTTTTT.

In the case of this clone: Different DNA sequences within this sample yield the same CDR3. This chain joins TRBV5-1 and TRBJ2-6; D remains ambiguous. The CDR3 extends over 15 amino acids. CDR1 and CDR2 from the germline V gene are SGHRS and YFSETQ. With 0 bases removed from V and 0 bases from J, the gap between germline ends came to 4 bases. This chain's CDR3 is CASSLEGSGANVLTF. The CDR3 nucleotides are TGCGCCAGCAGCTTGGAGGGCTCTGGGGCCAACGTCCTGACTTTC.

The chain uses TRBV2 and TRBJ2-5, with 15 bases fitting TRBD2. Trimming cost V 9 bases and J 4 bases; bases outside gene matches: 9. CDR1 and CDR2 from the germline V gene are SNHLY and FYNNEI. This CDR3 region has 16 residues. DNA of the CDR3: TGTGCCAGTTTACCGGGACTAGCGGGAGGAGCAGAGACCCAGTACTTC. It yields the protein CASLPGLAGGAETQYF.

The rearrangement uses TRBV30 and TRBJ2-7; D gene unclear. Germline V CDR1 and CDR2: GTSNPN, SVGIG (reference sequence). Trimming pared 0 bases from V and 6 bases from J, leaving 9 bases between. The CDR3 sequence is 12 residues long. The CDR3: CAWSVSPPEQYF. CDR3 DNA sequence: TGTGCCTGGAGTGTATCCCCCCCCGAGCAGTACTTC. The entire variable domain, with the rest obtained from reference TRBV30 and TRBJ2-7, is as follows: SQTIHQWPATLVQPVGSPLSLECTVEGTSNPNLYWYRQAAGRGLQLLFYSVGIGQISSEVPQNLSASRPQDRQFILSSKKLLLSDSGFYLCAWSVSPPEQYFGPGTRLTVT.

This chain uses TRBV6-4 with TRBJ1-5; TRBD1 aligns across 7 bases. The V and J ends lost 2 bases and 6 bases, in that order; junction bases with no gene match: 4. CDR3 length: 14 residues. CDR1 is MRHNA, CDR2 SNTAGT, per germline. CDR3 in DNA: TGTGCCAGCAGTGACAGGGGGCGCCTTCAGCCCCAGCATTTT. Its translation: CASSDRGRLQPQHF.

CDR3 nucleotides: TGTGCCAGTAGTAGAACTCCCCCGGGCGGTGGCTACACCTTC. It encodes CASSRTPPGGGYTF. V gene TRBV19 combines with J gene TRBJ1-2; no clear D. CDR1 and CDR2 (germline): LNHDA, SQIVND (reference sequence). V dropped 4 bases and J dropped 7 bases, with 16 bases sitting between them. The CDR3 loop spans 14 amino acids.

The CDR3 sequence: CASSFAQGAYIQYF. The CDR3 bases are TGTGCCAGCAGTTTTGCGCAGGGGGCCTACATTCAGTACTTC. The J gene is TRBJ2-4, the V gene TRBV28; 8 bases are a match to TRBD1. V shed 3 bases and J 8 bases; nucleotides not matched to a gene: 6. CDR3 size: 14 residues. Germline V lookup: CDR1 MDHEN, CDR2 SYDVKM.

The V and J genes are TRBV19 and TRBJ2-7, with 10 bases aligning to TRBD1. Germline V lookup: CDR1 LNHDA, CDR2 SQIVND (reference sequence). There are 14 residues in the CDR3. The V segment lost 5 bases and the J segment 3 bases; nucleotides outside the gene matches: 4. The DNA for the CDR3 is TGTGCCAGTAGTGACAGGGGGCAACACTACGAGCAGTACTTC. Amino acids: CASSDRGQHYEQYF.

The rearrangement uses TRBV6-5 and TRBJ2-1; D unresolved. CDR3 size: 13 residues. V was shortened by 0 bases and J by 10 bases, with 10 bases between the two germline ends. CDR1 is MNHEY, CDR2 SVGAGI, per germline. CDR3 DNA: TGTGCCAGCAGTTACTCGTGGGGTCAAGAGCAGTTCTTC. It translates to CASSYSWGQEQFF.

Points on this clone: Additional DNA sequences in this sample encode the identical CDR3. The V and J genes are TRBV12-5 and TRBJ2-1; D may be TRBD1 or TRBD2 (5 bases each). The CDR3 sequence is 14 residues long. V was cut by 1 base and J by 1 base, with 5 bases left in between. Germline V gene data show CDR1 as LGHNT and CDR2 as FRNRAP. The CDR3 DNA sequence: TGTGCTAGTGGTTTGGGGGGGTCCTACAATGAGCAGTTCTTC. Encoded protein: CASGLGGSYNEQFF.

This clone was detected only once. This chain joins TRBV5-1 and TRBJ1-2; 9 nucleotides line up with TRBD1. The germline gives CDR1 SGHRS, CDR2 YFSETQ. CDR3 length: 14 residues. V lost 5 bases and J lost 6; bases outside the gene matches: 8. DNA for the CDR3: TGCGCCAGCAGAGCGGGACAGGGATCGGATGGCTACACCTTC. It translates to CASRAGQGSDGYTF.